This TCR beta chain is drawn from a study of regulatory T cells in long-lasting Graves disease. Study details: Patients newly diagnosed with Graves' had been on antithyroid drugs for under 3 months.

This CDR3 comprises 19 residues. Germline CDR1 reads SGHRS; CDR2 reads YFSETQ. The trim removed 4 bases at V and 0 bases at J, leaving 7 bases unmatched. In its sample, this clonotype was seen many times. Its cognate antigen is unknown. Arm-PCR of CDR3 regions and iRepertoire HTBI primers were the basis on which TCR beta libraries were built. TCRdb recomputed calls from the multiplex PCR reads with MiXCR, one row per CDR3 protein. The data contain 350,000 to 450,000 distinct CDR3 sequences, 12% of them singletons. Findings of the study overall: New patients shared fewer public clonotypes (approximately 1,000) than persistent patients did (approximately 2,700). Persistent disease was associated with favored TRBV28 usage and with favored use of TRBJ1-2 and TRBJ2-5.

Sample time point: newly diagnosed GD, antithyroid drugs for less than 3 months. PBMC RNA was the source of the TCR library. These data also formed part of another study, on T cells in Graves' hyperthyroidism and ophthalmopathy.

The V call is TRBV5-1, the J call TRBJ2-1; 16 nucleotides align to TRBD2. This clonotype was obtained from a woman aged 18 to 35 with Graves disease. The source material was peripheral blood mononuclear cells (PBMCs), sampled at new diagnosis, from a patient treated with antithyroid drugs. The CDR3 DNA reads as TGCGCCAGCAGCCAAGGGGGGACTAGCGGGAGGGCCTCCTACAATGAGCAGTTCTTC. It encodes CASSQGGTSGRASYNEQFF.